This T cell receptor beta chain was documented in a study of CD8+CD57+ T cells in acquired aplastic anemia. In the study overall: Sorted CD4+ and CD8+ cells gave a mean 3.2 ug DNA, range roughly 0.18 to 27.4 ug.

The use of genomic DNA as template underpinned the TCR beta VDJ and CDR3 profiling. TCRdb reprocessed the reads with MiXCR, giving one entry per CDR3 protein. The sample lists 98,000 or so distinct CDR3 sequences, around half seen once, with approximately 32% in the top ten. This clonotype was counted at least ten times. The CDR3 spans 15 residues. V lost 0 bases and J 1 base, leaving 8 bases between the germline ends. Germline values: CDR1 SGHRS, CDR2 YFSETQ. Sequenced input: sorted CD4+, CD8+, or CD8+CD57+ T cells (not recorded which) from PBMCs. The sequence came from a human donor in good health, serving as a control. The chain joins TRBV5-1 to TRBJ1-5, with D tentatively TRBD1 (6 bases). DNA of the CDR3: TGCGCCAGCAGCTTGGTCGGGGGCAGCAATCAGCCCCAGCATTTT. Residues: CASSLVGGSNQPQHF.